One sample yielded the 29 T cell receptor beta chains listed below, sequenced in a study of tissue T cells after allogeneic stem cell transplantation. Sequencing used immunoSEQ multiplex PCR; TCRdb keeps in-frame clones, though not all of them. The table shows fewer than 30,000 clones, with around 70% occurring only once. The specimen was tissue from the ileum, collected at autopsy. The receptors originated from a female donor older than 55 with lung cancer.

This rearrangement joins TRBV1 to TRBJ1-2. TRBV1 is a listed pseudogene. The CDR3 has 12 residues. The CDR3: CTSSKGTYGYTF. CDR3 in DNA: TGCACCAGCAGCAAGGGGACCTATGGCTACACCTTC.

A few counts support this clone. The J gene is TRBJ2-6, the V gene TRBV7-8, with D possibly TRBD1 on 5 matching bases. With 6 bases removed from V and 0 bases from J, the gap between germline ends came to 15 bases. Germline V gene sequence: CDR1 SGHVS, CDR2 FQNEAQ. The CDR3 length is 17 residues. The CDR3 region has the DNA TGTGCCAGCAGACGTACAGGACCCAGCTCTGGGGCCAACGTCCTGACTTTC. Translated, it gives CASRRTGPSSGANVLTF.

This clone was observed a few times. This rearrangement joins TRBV6-5 to TRBJ2-7; TRBD1 agrees at 7 bases. The CDR3 spans 14 residues. With 6 bases clipped from V and 6 bases from J, the junction kept 11 bases outside the gene matches. The germline gives CDR1 MNHEY, CDR2 SVGAGI. The CDR3 loop reads CASSSHRGRAEQYF. The CDR3 DNA sequence: TGTGCCAGCAGCTCTCACAGGGGTAGGGCCGAGCAGTACTTC.

The chain is built from TRBV19 and TRBJ2-7; possible D gene TRBD1, 6 bases. With 7 bases removed from V and 2 bases from J, the gap between germline ends came to 18 bases. Germline lookup yields CDR1 LNHDA and CDR2 SQIVND (reference sequence). This CDR3 contains 15 residues. The DNA for the CDR3 is TGTGCCAGTAAACCTTCCACAGGGTCTACCTACGAGCAGTACTTC. This encodes CASKPSTGSTYEQYF.

The chain joins TRBV19 to TRBJ1-5; 9 bases align to TRBD1. The germline V gene has CDR1 LNHDA and CDR2 SQIVND (reference sequence). CDR3 length equals 15 residues. V dropped 4 bases and J dropped 5; count of bases not matched to a gene: 6. This CDR3 is CASSTQQGAYQPQHF. The CDR3, as DNA: TGTGCCAGTAGTACACAACAGGGGGCCTATCAGCCCCAGCATTTT. The full variable domain, its missing parts supplied by reference TRBV19 and TRBJ1-5, is DGGITQSPKYLFRKEGQNVTLSCEQNLNHDAMYWYRQDPGQGLRLIYYSQIVNDFQKGDIAEGYSVSREKKESFPLTVTSAQKNPTAFYLCASSTQQGAYQPQHFGDGTRLSIL.

The V and J genes are TRBV9 and TRBJ2-1, with unresolved D. Trimming left V 0 bases short and J 15 bases short, with 1 base between. The CDR3 runs to 8 residues. The germline V gene encodes CDR1 SGDLS and CDR2 YYNGEE. CDR3 protein: CASSVGFF. The DNA for the CDR3 is TGTGCCAGCAGCGTAGGGTTCTTC.

V usage is TRBV7-3 and J usage is TRBJ2-3; D call uncertain. The CDR3 loop spans 14 amino acids. The germline V gene encodes CDR1 SGHTA and CDR2 FQGTGA. V dropped 4 bases and J dropped 1 base, with 9 bases sitting between them. This chain's CDR3 is CASSSGAGTDTQYF. The CDR3 coding sequence is TGTGCCAGCAGCTCTGGAGCCGGCACAGATACGCAGTATTTT.

This chain connects TRBV4-1 to TRBJ2-1, with D maybe TRBD1 (6 bases). Trimming took off 3 bases at V and 0 bases at J, with 18 bases between the two ends. Germline assignment: CDR1 MGHRA and CDR2 YSYEKL. The CDR3 sequence is 18 residues long. CDR3 sequence (DNA): TGCGCCAGCAGCCACAGGGGCGCCGGGTCGGTCTCCTACAATGAGCAGTTCTTC. It codes for CASSHRGAGSVSYNEQFF.

This clone was counted a few times. The rearrangement uses TRBV5-4 and TRBJ2-2; 7 bases map to TRBD2. V was pared by 2 bases and J by 4 bases, with 2 bases of the junction left unmatched. CDR1 and CDR2 from the germline V gene are SGHNT and YYREEE (reference sequence). This CDR3 has 14 amino acids. The CDR3 loop is CASSFSGVTGELFF. In DNA form, the CDR3 reads TGTGCCAGCAGCTTCAGCGGGGTCACCGGGGAGCTGTTTTTT. Complete variable domain (other parts from reference TRBV5-4 and TRBJ2-2): ETGVTQSPTHLIKTRGQQVTLRCSSQSGHNTVSWYQQALGQGPQFIFQYYREEENGRGNFPPRFSGLQFPNYSSELNVNALELDDSALYLCASSFSGVTGELFFGEGSRLTVL.

The J gene is TRBJ2-3, the V gene TRBV7-2; TRBD2 matches 14 bases. The CDR3 extends over 16 amino acids. The germline gives CDR1 SGHTA, CDR2 FQGNSA. V shed 4 bases, J shed 4 bases, and the junction held 4 bases outside the gene matches. CDR3: CASSYQGLAGADTQYF. The CDR3 DNA sequence: TGTGCCAGCAGCTACCAGGGACTAGCGGGAGCAGATACGCAGTATTTT. Full variable domain (missing parts from reference TRBV7-2 and TRBJ2-3): GAGVSQSPSNKVTEKGKDVELRCDPISGHTALYWYRQSLGQGLEFLIYFQGNSAPDKSGLPSDRFSAERTGGSVSTLTIQRTQQEDSAVYLCASSYQGLAGADTQYFGPGTRLTVL.

This sequence joins TRBV7-9 and TRBJ1-1; no definite D call. The V gene's germline CDR1 is SEHNR and CDR2 FQNEAQ (reference sequence). V lost 0 bases, J lost 4 bases, and 6 bases lay in between. CDR3 length: 13 residues. CDR3 sequence: CASSLARGTEAFF. The CDR3 DNA reads TGTGCCAGCAGCTTAGCGCGGGGCACTGAAGCTTTCTTT.

This clone was seen a few times. The genes are TRBV9 and TRBJ2-7; 7 bases align to TRBD1. The CDR3 has 17 amino acids. Germline V gene data show CDR1 as SGDLS and CDR2 as YYNGEE. V shed 1 base and J 0 bases; nucleotides not matched to a gene: 10. Written as DNA, the CDR3 is TGTGCCAGCAGCGTAAACCCCTCGGCAGGGGGCTCCTACGAGCAGTACTTC. The encoded protein is CASSVNPSAGGSYEQYF.

This clone was recorded a few times. The chain recombines TRBV11-2 with TRBJ1-1, with 7 bases aligning to TRBD1. The CDR3 has 17 amino acids. The junction had 12 bases not matched to a gene; V was cut back by 5 bases and J by 0 bases. Per the germline V gene, CDR1 is SGHAT and CDR2 is FQNNGV. In nucleotides, the CDR3 is TGTGCCAGCAGCCGGCAGACAGGGCGTTACATGAACACTGAAGCTTTCTTT. Translated: CASSRQTGRYMNTEAFF.

V and J are TRBV18 and TRBJ1-5, with 9 bases lining up with TRBD1. J lost 3 bases, V lost 3 bases, and 6 bases had no gene match. The CDR3 length is 16 residues. Germline V gene lookup returns CDR1 KGHSH and CDR2 LQKENI. CDR3 nucleotide sequence: TGTGCCAGCTCACCTACGACAGGGGGAAACAATCAGCCCCAGCATTTT. Encoded protein: CASSPTTGGNNQPQHF.

The chain joins TRBV19 to TRBJ1-2; 7 nucleotides line up with TRBD1. Germline loops: CDR1 LNHDA, CDR2 SQIVND (reference sequence). The CDR3 is 15 residues long. After removal of 5 bases from V and 1 base from J, the junction contained 7 bases not matched to a gene. CDR3 residues: CASSGMGQNNYGYTF. The CDR3, as DNA: TGTGCCAGTAGTGGGATGGGACAGAATAACTATGGCTACACCTTC.

The chain uses TRBV3-1 (or the pseudogene TRBV3-2) and TRBJ2-7; TRBD2 might be the D (5 bases). Trimming left V 3 bases short and J 6 bases short, with 15 bases between. CDR3 length: 14 amino acids. Germline CDR1 and CDR2: LGHDT and YNNKEL (reference sequence). The CDR3 loop reads CASSHHGLAGEQYF. For the CDR3, the DNA is TGTGCCAGCAGCCACCACGGATTGGCGGGCGAGCAGTACTTC.

This chain connects TRBV11-3 to TRBJ2-7; D is ambiguous. The CDR3 has 12 residues. Germline V gene data show CDR1 as SGHNT and CDR2 as YENEEA. V lost 2 bases, J lost 3 bases, and 5 bases lay in between. CDR3 DNA sequence: TGTGCCAGCAGCTTAAGCGTCTACGAGCAGTACTTC. It translates to CASSLSVYEQYF.

This clone turned up a few times. The gene calls are TRBV18 and TRBJ2-7, with D perhaps given as TRBD1 or TRBD2 (7 bases each). Germline values: CDR1 KGHSH, CDR2 LQKENI. V lost 6 bases and J 5 bases, leaving 23 bases between the germline ends. This CDR3 is 16 amino acids long. The DNA of the CDR3 is TGTGCCAGCTCCGGCAGGGGGGTAGGACTAGGAAACGAGCAGTACTTC. It translates to CASSGRGVGLGNEQYF.

V and J are TRBV19 and TRBJ1-1; D is perhaps TRBD1 (5 bases). Germline V gives CDR1 LNHDA, CDR2 SQIVND (reference sequence). The CDR3 loop spans 16 amino acids. Trimming stripped 4 bases from V and 7 bases from J, with 22 bases between. The CDR3 loop is CASSTRRQGLSGEAFF. Here the CDR3 DNA reads TGTGCCAGTAGTACCCGGAGGCAGGGCCTTAGCGGTGAAGCTTTCTTT.

CDR3 coding DNA: TGCGCCAGCAGTGAGTACAGCGGGGTAAACTATGGCTACACCTTC. Translation gives CASSEYSGVNYGYTF. The rearrangement joins TRBV10-1 to TRBJ1-2; D remains ambiguous. The length of the CDR3 is 15 residues. The germline V gene encodes CDR1 WNHNN and CDR2 SYGVQD (reference sequence). The V gene lost 1 base and the J gene lost 2 bases, with 11 bases spanning the gap.

The chain links TRBV7-9 to TRBJ2-6; no reliable D call. The V end was cut by 4 bases, the J end by 0 bases, with 1 base between. The CDR3 length is 13 residues. Looked up from germline, CDR1 is SEHNR and CDR2 is FQNEAQ (reference sequence). The CDR3 DNA is TGTGCCAGCAGCTCCTCTGGGGCCAACGTCCTGACTTTC. It codes for CASSSSGANVLTF.

The J gene is TRBJ1-5, the V gene TRBV12-3 or TRBV12-4; D call uncertain. This CDR3 contains 13 residues. Trimming took off 1 base at V and 3 bases at J, with 4 bases between the two ends. In DNA form, the CDR3 reads TGTGCCAGCAGTTTAGGTCTCAATCAGCCCCAGCATTTT. This sequence encodes CASSLGLNQPQHF.

The J gene is TRBJ1-2, the V gene TRBV6-1, with D possibly TRBD1 on 5 matching bases. Deletions cut 2 bases from V and 8 bases from J, with 18 bases between. The CDR3 loop spans 15 amino acids. Germline V gene lookup returns CDR1 MNHNS and CDR2 SASEGT. CDR3 nucleotide sequence: TGTGCCAGCAGTGAATCTGGGGGAGGTTACGGGGGCTACACCTTC. The encoded protein is CASSESGGGYGGYTF.

V and J are TRBV18 and TRBJ1-2; D ambiguous. The V and J ends lost 2 bases and 4 bases respectively, with 14 bases between them. CDR3 length: 15 residues. Germline lookup yields CDR1 KGHSH and CDR2 LQKENI. The CDR3 sequence is CASSPMAAALYGYTF. As DNA, the CDR3 is TGTGCCAGCTCACCAATGGCGGCAGCTCTCTATGGCTACACCTTC.

The genes are TRBV15 and TRBJ2-5, with no clear D. Germline CDR1 LNHNV, CDR2 YYDKDF (reference sequence). Trimming cost V 3 bases and J 0 bases, with 2 bases left between them. The CDR3 extends over 12 amino acids. CDR3 sequence reads: CATSRHQETQYF. CDR3 DNA: TGTGCCACCAGCAGGCACCAAGAGACCCAGTACTTC. The entire variable domain, with the rest obtained from reference TRBV15 and TRBJ2-5, is as follows: DAMVIQNPRYQVTQFGKPVTLSCSQTLNHNVMYWYQQKSSQAPKLLFHYYDKDFNNEADTPDNFQSRRPNTSFCFLDIRSPGLGDTAMYLCATSRHQETQYFGPGTRLLVL.

The chain links TRBV6-5 to TRBJ1-1; 9 nucleotides line up with TRBD1. This CDR3 has 15 residues. V shed 6 bases, J shed 1 base, and the junction held 6 bases outside the gene matches. The germline V gene encodes CDR1 MNHEY and CDR2 SVGAGI. The CDR3 reads CASRTLGQGNTEAFF. The DNA for the CDR3 is TGTGCCAGCAGGACACTGGGACAGGGGAACACTGAAGCTTTCTTT.

The chain carries TRBV2 and TRBJ1-1, with D perhaps matching TRBD1 (6 bases). The CDR3 covers 11 residues. Trimming left V 7 bases short and J 8 bases short, with 11 bases between. CDR1 is SNHLY, CDR2 FYNNEI, per germline. In DNA, the CDR3 is TGTGCCAGCATCATGGACAGAGAAGCTTTCTTT. It specifies CASIMDREAFF.

The V call is TRBV6-6, the J call TRBJ1-1; D is perhaps TRBD1 (5 bases). This CDR3 spans 13 amino acids. Germline V gene lookup returns CDR1 MNHNY and CDR2 SVGAGI (reference sequence). V was shortened by 0 bases and J by 7 bases, with 9 bases between the two germline ends. CDR3 region: CASSYSQGSEAFF. In DNA form, the CDR3 reads TGTGCCAGCAGTTACTCCCAGGGCAGTGAAGCTTTCTTT.

The CDR3 spells CASGLGQGETGELFF. The CDR3 DNA follows: TGTGCTAGTGGCCTCGGACAGGGGGAAACCGGGGAGCTGTTTTTT. The V gene is TRBV12-5, the J gene TRBJ2-2; TRBD1 matches at 10 bases. The CDR3 extends over 15 amino acids. Trimming took 6 bases from V and 5 from J; bases not matched to a gene: 6. The V gene's germline CDR1 is LGHNT and CDR2 FRNRAP.